Shown below are 10 T cell receptor beta chains from a single sample sequenced in a study of cytomegalovirus exposure and HLA in healthy donors. This PCR relied on a set of 60 Vbeta primers and 13 Jbeta primers. TCRdb's table, derived via immunoSEQ multiplex PCR, lists solely in-frame clones and lacks some. The data hold about 170,000 clones, with over 60% observed a single time. The source material was PBMCs. The receptors were sampled from a woman aged 45-65 years in good health and CMV-seropositive.

The J gene is TRBJ2-7, the V gene TRBV7-2; D is possibly TRBD1 (5 bases). The germline gives CDR1 SGHTA, CDR2 FQGNSA. With 3 bases removed from V and 7 bases from J, the gap between germline ends came to 19 bases. This CDR3 has 15 amino acids. DNA for the CDR3: TGTGCCAGCAGCTTTGGTAGGACAACTACGATTGAGCAGTACTTC. As protein: CASSFGRTTTIEQYF.

The chain carries TRBV5-1 and TRBJ2-3; D remains ambiguous. CDR1 is SGHRS, CDR2 YFSETQ, per germline. The CDR3 sequence is 12 residues long. The germline V and J ends were trimmed by 4 bases and 0 bases, with 3 bases remaining between them. This chain's CDR3 is CASSLSTDTQYF. The CDR3 nucleotides read TGCGCCAGCAGCCTTAGCACAGATACGCAGTATTTT.

The V call is TRBV27, the J call TRBJ2-6; D is unresolved. Germline V gives CDR1 MNHEY, CDR2 SMNVEV (reference sequence). Trimming removed 6 bases at V and 0 bases at J, with 6 bases between. The length of the CDR3 is 14 residues. The CDR3 is CASSPFSGANVLTF. The CDR3 bases are TGTGCCAGCAGCCCCTTCTCTGGGGCCAACGTCCTGACTTTC.

J is TRBJ1-1 and V is TRBV4-2; 9 bases map to TRBD1. The CDR3 totals 14 residues. Trimming took 1 base from V and 3 from J; bases not matched to a gene: 0. Per germline, CDR1 LGHNA and CDR2 YNFKEQ. For the CDR3, the DNA is TGTGCCAGCAGCCAAGGGGACAGGGACACTGAAGCTTTCTTT. Its protein product is CASSQGDRDTEAFF.

A word on this clone: Additional DNA sequences in this sample encode the identical CDR3. The gene calls are TRBV28 and TRBJ2-7; 8 bases fit TRBD1. The CDR3 extends over 15 amino acids. Germline CDR1 is MDHEN and CDR2 is SYDVKM. Trimming removed 3 bases from V and 0 bases from J; junction bases left unmatched: 4. The CDR3 nucleotides are TGTGCCAGCAGTTTGGGGACAGGCCCCTCCTACGAGCAGTACTTC. Protein sequence: CASSLGTGPSYEQYF. The full variable domain, in which reference TRBV28 and TRBJ2-7 provide the parts outside the CDR3, is DVKVTQSSRYLVKRTGEKVFLECVQDMDHENMFWYRQDPGLGLRLIYFSYDVKMKEKGDIPEGYSVSREKKERFSLILESASTNQTSMYLCASSLGTGPSYEQYFGPGTRLTVT.

The rearrangement uses TRBV4-2 and TRBJ2-7; 10 positions match TRBD1. The V segment lost 4 bases and the J segment 3 bases; nucleotides outside the gene matches: 0. The CDR3 has 13 residues. Germline V gives CDR1 LGHNA, CDR2 YNFKEQ. The DNA for the CDR3 is TGTGCCAGCAGCCGGGACAGGGGCTACGAGCAGTACTTC. Translation: CASSRDRGYEQYF.

The chain joins TRBV11-2 to TRBJ1-4; D is possibly TRBD1 (6 bases). CDR1 and CDR2 (germline): SGHAT, FQNNGV. V was pared by 2 bases and J by 7 bases, with 11 bases between. This CDR3 region has 14 residues. CDR3 nucleotides: TGTGCCAGCAGCTTAAGGGCAGGGGTTGAAAAACTGTTTTTT. Protein: CASSLRAGVEKLFF.

On this clone: Sequence at one end of the junction differs from germline and may be a read error. The chain uses TRBV7-7 and TRBJ2-1; tentatively, D is TRBD2 (6 bases). The CDR3 contains 13 residues. Germline V CDR1 and CDR2: SSHAT, FNYEAQ (reference sequence). CDR3 in DNA: TGTGCTAGCAGCCAGGGACTCTACAATGAGCAGTTCTTC. This codes for CASSQGLYNEQFF. Full variable domain (missing parts from reference TRBV7-7 and TRBJ2-1): GAGVSQSPRYKVTKRGQDVTLRCDPISSHATLYWYQQALGQGPEFLTYFNYEAQPDKSGLPSDRFSAERPEGSISTLTIQRTEQRDSAMYRCASSQGLYNEQFFGPGTRLTVL.

Only one count was recorded for this clone. The V and J genes are TRBV6-5 and TRBJ1-3, with unresolved D. Looked up from germline, CDR1 is MNHEY and CDR2 is SVGAGI. This CDR3 comprises 13 residues. V lost 6 bases to trimming and J lost 1 base, with 7 bases between them. The CDR3 region has the DNA TGTGCCAGCAGCGACAATTCTGGAAACACCATATATTTT. It codes for CASSDNSGNTIYF.

The rearrangement uses TRBV10-1 and TRBJ2-3; 7 nucleotides match TRBD1. The germline CDR1 and CDR2 sequences are WNHNN and SYGVQD (reference sequence). J gave up 0 bases and V 4 bases, and 4 bases lay outside the gene matches. The CDR3 has 15 amino acids. In nucleotides, the CDR3 is TGCGCCAGCAGTGGTGGGGACAGAAGCACAGATACGCAGTATTTT. Amino acids: CASSGGDRSTDTQYF.